The present T cell receptor (beta chain) was sequenced within a study of OX40 agonist ivuxolimab in advanced cancers. Clones were read by immunoSEQ multiplex PCR, and TCRdb kept only the in-frame ones, dropping some. The table includes around 62,000 clones, roughly 80% detected once. Germline CDR1 and CDR2: MNHNS and SASEGT. The CDR3 loop spans 10 amino acids. V shed 8 bases and J shed 10 bases, with 11 bases lying between them. At baseline, cycle 4 day 1, and cycle 7 day 1, blood was sampled. The chain is built from TRBV6-1 and TRBJ1-2; D gene ambiguous. This material consisted of CD4+ or CD8+ T cells sorted from blood, taken in a trial of the OX40 agonist ivuxolimab. The sequence came from an adult with an advanced solid tumor such as melanoma, head and neck, liver or kidney cancer. DNA of the CDR3: TGTGCCAGCCGGAACGAAGTCTACACCTTC. Its translation: CASRNEVYTF.